Listed below are T cell receptor beta chains from one sample, sequenced in a study of T cells after posttransplantation cyclophosphamide. The protocol was immunoSEQ multiplex PCR, while the TCRdb copy is restricted to in-frame clones and leaves out a portion. The table shows roughly 30,000 clones, with about nine tenths occurring only once. Sequenced sample: naive CD4+ T cells sorted from PBMCs. Every receptor here comes from a woman aged 55-70 years in good health, CMV-negative, and a related stem cell transplant donor. The CDR3 runs from the conserved cysteine through the conserved F or W. Each record gives: D gene, clone size, J gene, V gene, CDR3 length, CDR3 DNA, CDR3 protein. The D gene is left open where the match is weak. The size entry is marked missing in some rows and otherwise reads once, few, many or a size class.

>TRBD1|.|TRBJ1-4|TRBV5-4|15
TGTGCCAGCAGCACGGGACAGAGAACTAATGAAAAACTGTTTTTT
CASSTGQRTNEKLFF
>.|.|TRBJ2-2|TRBV5-4|14
TGTGCCAGCAGCTGGGACTGGGACACCGGGGAGCTGTTTTTT
CASSWDWDTGELFF
>.|.|TRBJ2-5|TRBV6-1|15
TGTGCCAGCAGTGAAGAGCCGGGTGTGGGAGAGACCCAGTACTTC
CASSEEPGVGETQYF
>TRBD2|.|TRBJ2-7|TRBV2|15
TGTGCCAGCAGTGACGCTAGCGGGAGGGCCAGCGAGCAGTACTTC
CASSDASGRASEQYF
>TRBD1|.|TRBJ2-7|TRBV6-6|16
TGTGCCAGCAGTCGGGGCCGGGACAGGGCCCTAAGTGAGCAGTACTTC
CASSRGRDRALSEQYF
>TRBD2|.|TRBJ2-7|TRBV18|14
TGTGCCAGCTCATCAACTAGCGGGGGTTACGAGCAGTACTTC
CASSSTSGGYEQYF
>.|.|TRBJ2-1|TRBV19|14
TGTGCCACCAAGCCGGGGACAACCTACAATGAGCAGTTCTTC
CATKPGTTYNEQFF
>TRBD1|.|TRBJ1-1|TRBV10-3|14
TGTGCCACAAGGGGAGACAGGGGGCACACTGAAGCTTTCTTT
CATRGDRGHTEAFF
>TRBD2|.|TRBJ2-1|TRBV9|15
TGTGCCAGCAGCGTAGAACCTAGCGGGAGCAATGAGCAGTTCTTC
CASSVEPSGSNEQFF
>TRBD1|.|TRBJ2-2|TRBV9|16
TGTGCCAGCAGCGTACGACAGGGGGCGAACACCGGGGAGCTGTTTTTT
CASSVRQGANTGELFF
>TRBD1|.|TRBJ1-4|TRBV7-2|15
TGTGCCAGCAGCCTGAGGCAGGGGGCTAATGAAAAACTGTTTTTT
CASSLRQGANEKLFF
>.|once|TRBJ2-6|TRBV19|15
TGTGCCAGTAGATCAGGGGATTCTGGGGCCAACGTCCTGACTTTC
CASRSGDSGANVLTF
>.|.|TRBJ2-5|TRBV4-1|14
TGCGCCAGCAGCCAAGATACAGGGCTAGAGACTCAGTACTTC
CASSQDTGLETQYF
>.|.|TRBJ2-7|TRBV30|12
TGTGCCTGGAGGAACGCAGGGCGAGAGCAGTACTTC
CAWRNAGREQYF
>TRBD1|.|TRBJ2-2|TRBV5-1|17
TGCGCCAGCAGCCCCGGGACAGGGGGATGGAACACCGGGGAGCTGTTTTTT
CASSPGTGGWNTGELFF
>.|.|TRBJ2-1|TRBV7-3|16
TGTGCCAGCAGGAAAACGACAGGTCCGCCCTACAATGAGCAGTTCTTC
CASRKTTGPPYNEQFF
>TRBD2|once|TRBJ2-5|TRBV6-5|13
TGTGCCAGCAGACAAACTAGCGCAGAGACCCAGTACTTC
CASRQTSAETQYF
>.|once|TRBJ1-3|TRBV7-2|12
TGTGCCAGCAGCCCCCGGGGAAACACCATATATTTT
CASSPRGNTIYF